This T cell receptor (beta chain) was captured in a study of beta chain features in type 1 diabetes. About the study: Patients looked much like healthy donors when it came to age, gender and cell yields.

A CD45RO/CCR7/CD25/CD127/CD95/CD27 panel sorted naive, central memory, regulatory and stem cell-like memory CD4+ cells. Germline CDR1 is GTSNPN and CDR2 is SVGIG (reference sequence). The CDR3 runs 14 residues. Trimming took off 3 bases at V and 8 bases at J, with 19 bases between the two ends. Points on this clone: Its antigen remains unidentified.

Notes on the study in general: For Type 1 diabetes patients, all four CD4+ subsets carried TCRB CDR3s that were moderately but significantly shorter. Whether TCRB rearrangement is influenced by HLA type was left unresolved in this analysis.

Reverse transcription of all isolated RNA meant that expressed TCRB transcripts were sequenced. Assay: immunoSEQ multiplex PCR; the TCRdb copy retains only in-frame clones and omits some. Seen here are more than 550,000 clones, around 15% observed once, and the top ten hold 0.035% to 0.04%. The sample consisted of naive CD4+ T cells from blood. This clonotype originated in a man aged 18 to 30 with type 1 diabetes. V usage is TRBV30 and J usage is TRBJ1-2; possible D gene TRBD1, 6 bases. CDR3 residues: CAWSLQGRGNGYTF. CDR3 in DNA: TGTGCCTGGAGCCTCCAAGGCAGGGGCAACGGCTACACCTTC.